This T cell receptor beta chain derives from a study of tumor-infiltrating lymphocytes in primary liver carcinoma. Regarding the study as a whole: Significantly greater top-250-clone fractions characterized tumors relative to blood (p = 0.039).

DNA and RNA were both co-extracted from around 20-30 mg of bulk tissue that had not been sorted. Germline-derived CDR1 and CDR2 are SGHNT and YYREEE (reference sequence). The CDR3 has 18 residues if both end residues are counted. About this clonotype itself: Its antigen is not known. The CDR3 ends on some other residue instead of the conserved phenylalanine or tryptophan, so this is likely a read error. The DNA is omitted, as the CDR3 cannot be located on it reliably, and the CDR3 follows TCRdb's listing.

Using a constant-region primer together with ProtoScript II reverse transcriptase, TCR beta cDNA was made from roughly 500 ng of total RNA. For TCR beta, libraries were produced by three nested multiplex PCR rounds using slightly modified ARM-PCR. The study ran its first two PCR rounds for around 10 cycles each, using TRBV1-TRBV30 forward primers and a C-beta reverse primer. TCRdb redid the calling of the multiplex PCR reads with MiXCR, one entry per CDR3 protein. The sample contains tens of thousands of distinct CDR3 sequences, 75% to 80% of which appear only once. The sequence was obtained from a woman in her 30s with primary liver carcinoma and hepatitis B virus infection. The chain is built from TRBV5-4 and TRBJ2-3; TRBD2 was called by the table and not checked on the DNA. The specimen was liver tumor tissue from sampling region 5. The subset here: tumor region T5, tumor centre. CDR3 region: CASSNPAASGSRTDTQCY.